A selection of T cell receptor beta chains follows, all from one sample in a study of shared clonotypes between healthy human individuals. Profiling relied on immunoSEQ multiplex PCR, and the TCRdb table lists in-frame clones only, not all of them. Of hundreds of thousands of clones listed, around 73% were seen once; the top ten hold 1.5% to 2%. The sequenced sample was memory CD4+ T cells sorted from blood. The origin of the receptors is a woman in her thirties in good health. Each CDR3 is given with its conserved first and last residue. A D gene is named only where the DNA matches it firmly. Clone sizes are given selectively: once, few, many, or a class where the clone is expanded.

J gene | V gene | D gene | clone size | CDR3 length | CDR3 DNA | CDR3 protein
TRBJ2-2 | TRBV7-9 | NA | many | 13 | TGTGCCAGCAGCTTAGATGAGGGCGGGGAGCTGTTTTTT | CASSLDEGGELFF
TRBJ2-3 | TRBV7-8 | TRBD1 | NA | 14 | TGTGCCAGCAGCTCTACTTGGACAGGGGATACGCAGTATTTT | CASSSTWTGDTQYF
TRBJ2-5 | TRBV28 | NA | NA | 14 | TGTGCCAGCAGCCCCCCCGGGGGACAAGAGACCCAGTACTTC | CASSPPGGQETQYF
TRBJ2-7 | TRBV6-5 | NA | few | 13 | TGTGCCAGCTCTGAAGGGGGGTACTACGAGCAGTACTTC | CASSEGGYYEQYF
TRBJ1-5 | TRBV23-1 | NA | NA | 15 | TGCGCCAGCAGTGAACGGACAGTTAGCAATCAGCCCCAGCATTTT | CASSERTVSNQPQHF
TRBJ2-3 | TRBV4-2 | NA | NA | 13 | TGTGCCAGCAGCCAAGCGCCATCTGATACGCAGTATTTT | CASSQAPSDTQYF
TRBJ1-1 | TRBV7-9 | NA | NA | 12 | TGTGCCAGCAGCCAAGGGGCAGCTGAAGCTTTCTTT | CASSQGAAEAFF
TRBJ2-1 | TRBV6-5 | NA | NA | 13 | TGTGCCAGCAGCCCTCCCGGGGACAATGAGCAGTTCTTC | CASSPPGDNEQFF
TRBJ2-7 | TRBV11-2 | TRBD2 | once | 16 | TGTGCCAGCAGCTTAGCTCTAGCGGGAGTTTCCTACGAGCAGTACTTC | CASSLALAGVSYEQYF
TRBJ2-7 | TRBV11-2 | NA | NA | 14 | TGTGCCAGCAGCGCTCACAGAGCGGGCCACGAGCAGTACTTC | CASSAHRAGHEQYF
TRBJ2-3 | TRBV5-1 | NA | NA | 14 | TGCGCCAGCAGCTTGGCGAAGGTGACAGATACGCAGTATTTT | CASSLAKVTDTQYF
TRBJ2-5 | TRBV5-1 | TRBD1 | NA | 14 | TGCGCCAGCAGCGCCGGGACAGGGAAAGAGACCCAGTACTTC | CASSAGTGKETQYF
TRBJ2-7 | TRBV6-1 | NA | NA | 13 | TGTGCCAGCAGTGCACAGGGATTGGGCGAGCAGTACTTC | CASSAQGLGEQYF
TRBJ2-3 | TRBV6-5 | NA | NA | 15 | TGTGCCAGCAGCCGGGCCGACCCTAGCACAGATACGCAGTATTTT | CASSRADPSTDTQYF
TRBJ1-1 | TRBV11-2 | TRBD1 | NA | 16 | TGTGCCAGCAGCTCTCTCCGGACAGGGGTAAACACTGAAGCTTTCTTT | CASSSLRTGVNTEAFF
TRBJ2-7 | TRBV5-1 | TRBD1 | NA | 15 | TGCGCCAGCAGCCCAATTGGGACAGGGGGCCACGAGCAGTACTTC | CASSPIGTGGHEQYF
TRBJ1-2 | TRBV27 | TRBD1 | few | 14 | TGTGCCAGCAGTCCCCCCGGCAGGGGGCATGGCTACACCTTC | CASSPPGRGHGYTF
TRBJ1-5 | TRBV25-1 | NA | NA | 13 | TGTGCCAGCACCTCAGGCAACAATCAGCCCCAGCATTTT | CASTSGNNQPQHF